Below, 14 T cell receptor beta chains from the same sample are listed, as sequenced in a study of T-cell reconstitution after alpha-beta-depleted transplantation in children. Molecular barcoding with unique molecular identifiers was used for the TCRbeta library. Using its own MiXCR run on the PCR reads, TCRdb lists one record per CDR3 protein. The table includes roughly 500,000 distinct CDR3 sequences, 32% detected once. The material was PBMCs from the stem cell graft donor, obtained from the stem cell graft. Receptors were obtained from a human donor who donated a stem cell graft to a child with aplastic anemia.

The V call is TRBV7-2, the J call TRBJ2-1, with 10 bases identical to TRBD2. Germline CDR1 is SGHTA and CDR2 is FQGNSA. V trimming: 2 bases; J trimming: 3 bases; junction bases outside the gene matches: 7. The CDR3 totals 17 residues. CDR3 sequence: CASSLLTSGTYYNEQFF. The CDR3 nucleotides read TGTGCCAGCAGCTTACTTACTAGCGGGACGTACTACAATGAGCAGTTCTTC.

This clonotype was counted only a few times. This chain uses TRBV29-1 with TRBJ2-7, with 10 positions matching TRBD2. CDR3 length: 16 residues. With 0 bases clipped from V and 2 bases from J, the junction kept 7 bases outside the gene matches. The germline gives CDR1 SQVTM, CDR2 ANQGSEA. In DNA, the CDR3 is TGCAGCGTTGAAGATCACAAGCGGGAGGGCACCTACGAGCAGTACTTC. Translation: CSVEDHKREGTYEQYF.

The chain joins TRBV15 to TRBJ2-5; 13 bases fit TRBD2. The V gene's germline CDR1 is LNHNV and CDR2 YYDKDF (reference sequence). V lost 4 bases and J lost 1; bases outside the gene matches: 9. The CDR3 contains 18 residues. CDR3 loop: CATSNRLAGGYFQETQYF. CDR3 nucleotides: TGTGCCACCAGCAACCGACTAGCGGGAGGCTATTTCCAAGAGACCCAGTACTTC.

The chain is built from TRBV20-1 and TRBJ1-5, with D maybe TRBD1 (6 bases). Germline CDR1 reads DFQATT; CDR2 reads SNEGSKA (reference sequence). The V end lost 0 bases, the J end lost 5 bases, and 8 bases lay between the germline ends. This CDR3 has 13 residues. CDR3 sequence: CSARDGGHQPQHF. For the CDR3, the DNA is TGCAGTGCTAGAGATGGGGGGCATCAGCCCCAGCATTTT.

The chain employs TRBV24-1 and TRBJ2-1; 7 positions agree with TRBD2. V was clipped by 9 bases and J by 6 bases; unmatched bases: 7. Germline values: CDR1 KGHDR, CDR2 SFDVKD. The CDR3 has 13 residues. The CDR3: CATEDGGSNEQFF. CDR3 DNA: TGTGCCACCGAGGATGGCGGGAGCAATGAGCAGTTCTTC.

The rearrangement joins TRBV12-3 or TRBV12-4 to TRBJ2-2; D gene ambiguous. CDR3 size: 13 residues. The V and J ends lost 2 bases and 8 bases respectively, with 9 bases between them. CDR3 residues: CASSLWVVGELFF. CDR3 nucleotide sequence: TGTGCCAGCAGTTTATGGGTCGTGGGGGAGCTGTTTTTT.

In this sample, this clonotype turned up a few times. The chain couples TRBV12-3 or TRBV12-4 to TRBJ2-7; 7 positions match TRBD1. Trimming at V came to 1 base and at J to 7 bases, leaving 7 bases not matched to a gene. The CDR3 covers 14 residues. CDR3 DNA: TGTGCCAGCAGTTTAGGGGACAGACGGCGGGAGCAGTACTTC. It yields the protein CASSLGDRRREQYF.

The chain has TRBV10-3 and TRBJ1-1; D unresolved. CDR1 and CDR2 (germline): ENHRY, SYGVKD. The germline V and J ends were trimmed by 1 base and 0 bases, with 12 bases remaining between them. The CDR3 is 16 amino acids. The CDR3, as DNA: TGTGCCATCAGTGAGTATGGAGGCCTAATGAACACTGAAGCTTTCTTT. Its protein product is CAISEYGGLMNTEAFF.

This clonotype has just a few counts. CDR3 sequence (DNA): TGTGCCACCAGCAGAGATTACGGGACCTACAATGAGCAGTTCTTC. Its translation: CATSRDYGTYNEQFF. The V gene is TRBV15, the J gene TRBJ2-1; TRBD2 is a possible D gene (5 bases). Germline CDR1 LNHNV, CDR2 YYDKDF (reference sequence). CDR3 length: 15 residues. V was trimmed by 0 bases and J by 2 bases, leaving 8 bases between them.

V gene TRBV11-1 combines with J gene TRBJ2-6, with 7 bases matching TRBD1. This CDR3 region has 21 residues. CDR1 is SGHAT, CDR2 FQDESV, per germline (reference sequence). With V trimmed by 5 bases and J by 2 bases, 21 bases remained unmatched. The CDR3 DNA is TGTGCCAGCAGCCCGATTACCGGGACAGTCAGCCTCGGAACTGGGGCCAACGTCCTGACTTTC. This sequence encodes CASSPITGTVSLGTGANVLTF. Full variable domain (missing parts from reference TRBV11-1 and TRBJ2-6): EAEVAQSPRYKITEKSQAVAFWCDPISGHATLYWYRQILGQGPELLVQFQDESVVDDSQLPKDRFSAERLKGVDSTLKIQPAELGDSAMYLCASSPITGTVSLGTGANVLTFGAGSRLTVL.

This chain uses TRBV7-2 with TRBJ2-7; D perhaps matches TRBD1 (5 bases). V lost 5 bases and J lost 9, with 14 bases in between. The CDR3 spans 12 residues. Germline CDR1 reads SGHTA; CDR2 reads FQGNSA. CDR3 nucleotide sequence: TGTGCCAGCAGCCCCTCCAGGGTTTCGCAGTACTTC. Protein sequence: CASSPSRVSQYF.

The chain carries TRBV7-2 and TRBJ2-2; 11 bases fit TRBD2. Germline V lookup: CDR1 SGHTA, CDR2 FQGNSA. The CDR3 runs to 16 residues. With V trimmed by 4 bases and J by 8 bases, 9 bases remained unmatched. Here the CDR3 DNA reads TGTGCCAGCAGCTCGGGGCTAGCGGGAGGATTGGGGGAGCTGTTTTTT. It codes for CASSSGLAGGLGELFF.

The J gene is TRBJ2-7, the V gene TRBV12-3 or TRBV12-4; 9 bases are shared with TRBD2. After removal of 6 bases from V and 0 bases from J, the junction contained 9 bases not matched to a gene. The CDR3 spans 16 residues. Here the CDR3 DNA reads TGTGCCAGCAGCCCCAATCCGACTAGCGGCTCCTACGAGCAGTACTTC. This encodes CASSPNPTSGSYEQYF.

The chain carries TRBV28 and TRBJ2-5; the D is unclear. The CDR3 sequence is 11 residues long. CDR1 is MDHEN, CDR2 SYDVKM, per germline. V was shortened by 6 bases and J by 5 bases, with 7 bases between the two germline ends. The CDR3 reads CASRFTETQYF. For the CDR3, the DNA is TGTGCCAGCAGGTTTACGGAGACCCAGTACTTC.